The 17 T cell receptor beta chains below were found in one sample sequenced in a study of T cells after yellow fever vaccination. A single record per CDR3 protein comes from TCRdb applying MiXCR to the 5' RACE reads. This table has a few hundred thousand distinct CDR3 sequences, approximately 4% appearing once. The material sequenced was PBMCs, taken 5 days after the yellow fever booster vaccination. The receptors come from a man aged 18 to 29 who received the YFV17D yellow fever vaccine.

This clonotype was observed at least ten times. This chain connects TRBV28 to TRBJ2-5, with 10 bases fitting TRBD1. Per germline, CDR1 MDHEN and CDR2 SYDVKM. Trimming at V came to 3 bases and at J to 5 bases, leaving 9 bases not matched to a gene. CDR3 size: 16 residues. The CDR3 DNA reads TGTGCCAGCAGTTTGCCGGGACAGGGGTTTGGGGAGACCCAGTACTTC. Its translation: CASSLPGQGFGETQYF.

The sample holds a few counts of this clonotype. The chain combines TRBV7-2 with TRBJ1-1; tentatively, D is TRBD1 (5 bases). V was pared by 2 bases and J by 8 bases, with 15 bases between. CDR1 and CDR2 from the germline V gene are SGHTA and FQGNSA. CDR3 length: 14 amino acids. The CDR3 DNA reads TGTGCCAGCAGCTTAAACGACCCAGGGAAGGAAGCTTTCTTT. This encodes CASSLNDPGKEAFF.

The table lists this clonotype with a few counts. The chain uses TRBV6-5 and TRBJ2-1, with unresolved D. CDR3 length: 15 residues. The V end lost 5 bases, the J end lost 2 bases, and 13 bases lay between the germline ends. Germline CDR1 MNHEY, CDR2 SVGAGI. CDR3 sequence (DNA): TGTGCCAGCAGTACCCCAGCGCGCGCCTACAATGAGCAGTTCTTC. It translates to CASSTPARAYNEQFF.

The sample holds a few counts of this clonotype. This chain connects TRBV9 to TRBJ2-5; TRBD2 agrees at 11 bases. V shed 7 bases and J 3 bases; nucleotides not matched to a gene: 8. The germline CDR1 and CDR2 sequences are SGDLS and YYNGEE. CDR3 length: 15 amino acids. CDR3 coding DNA: TGTGCCAGCGCTATTAGCGGGGGGGCCGAAGAGACCCAGTACTTC. It encodes CASAISGGAEETQYF.

Ten or more counts support this clonotype. V is TRBV5-1 and J is TRBJ2-4, with 9 bases lining up with TRBD1. Germline-derived CDR1 and CDR2 are SGHRS and YFSETQ. V trimming: 3 bases; J trimming: 7 bases; junction bases outside the gene matches: 23. There are 20 residues in the CDR3. CDR3 in amino acids: CASSYDSRVAGTGMSNIQYF. CDR3 nucleotides: TGCGCCAGCAGCTACGACTCCCGAGTAGCCGGGACAGGGATGTCGAACATTCAGTACTTC.

The genes are TRBV20-1 and TRBJ2-5; 10 positions match TRBD2. V was clipped by 4 bases and J by 4 bases; unmatched bases: 6. The germline V gene has CDR1 DFQATT and CDR2 SNEGSKA (reference sequence). The length of the CDR3 is 14 residues. Here the CDR3 DNA reads TGCAGTGCTATGCCACTAGCGGGGACAGAGACCCAGTACTTC. Translated: CSAMPLAGTETQYF.

The CDR3 DNA reads TGTGCCAGCAGCCTGTGGGGCGGGAATGAGCAGTTCTTC. Its translation is CASSLWGGNEQFF. V gene TRBV7-2 combines with J gene TRBJ2-1; D may match TRBD1 or TRBD2 (5 bases each). Germline V gene sequence: CDR1 SGHTA, CDR2 FQGNSA. V was shortened by 5 bases and J by 7 bases, with 12 bases between the two germline ends. There are 13 residues in the CDR3.

J is TRBJ2-1 and V is TRBV6-2 or TRBV6-3; D tentatively reads TRBD1 or TRBD2 (5 bases each). Germline CDR1 reads MNHEY; CDR2 reads SVGEGT. V was cut by 5 bases and J by 4 bases, with 12 bases left in between. CDR3 length equals 14 residues. The CDR3 sequence: CASSGTEVYNEQFF. The CDR3 coding sequence is TGTGCCAGCAGTGGGACCGAGGTATACAATGAGCAGTTCTTC.

The chain is built from TRBV12-3 or TRBV12-4 and TRBJ2-1; D gene ambiguous. The CDR3 is 14 residues long. V lost 6 bases, J lost 6 bases, and 15 bases lay in between. Here the CDR3 reads CASSPYRGRNEQFF. CDR3 coding DNA: TGTGCCAGCAGCCCATACCGAGGCCGCAATGAGCAGTTCTTC.

This clonotype came up many times. The chain recombines TRBV5-1 with TRBJ2-2; D gene unclear. CDR3 length: 14 residues. Germline V lookup: CDR1 SGHRS, CDR2 YFSETQ. V shed 2 bases and J shed 1 base, with 6 bases lying between them. CDR3: CASSFLGNTGELFF. The CDR3 DNA sequence: TGCGCCAGCAGCTTTCTGGGGAACACCGGGGAGCTGTTTTTT.

This clonotype has a count of ten or more. The chain couples TRBV9 to TRBJ2-2; TRBD2 agrees at 7 bases. CDR1 is SGDLS and CDR2 is YYNGEE in the germline V gene. The CDR3 covers 15 residues. The V gene end was trimmed by 5 bases and the J gene end by 2 bases; junction bases not matched to a gene: 6. CDR3 bases: TGTGCCAGCAGTCCCCGGACTAGTAACACCGGGGAGCTGTTTTTT. It is translated as CASSPRTSNTGELFF.

The rearrangement joins TRBV5-1 to TRBJ2-3; 8 nucleotides line up with TRBD1. Germline CDR1 is SGHRS and CDR2 is YFSETQ. V shed 0 bases and J 2 bases; nucleotides not matched to a gene: 2. This CDR3 has 15 residues. For the CDR3, the DNA is TGCGCCAGCAGCTTGGTGGACAGGGACACAGATACGCAGTATTTT. It yields the protein CASSLVDRDTDTQYF.

This clonotype was counted between two and nine times. This chain uses TRBV7-6 with TRBJ2-2; D unclear. This CDR3 is 12 amino acids long. The germline V gene has CDR1 SGHVS and CDR2 FNYEAQ. Trimming left V 2 bases short and J 7 bases short, with 5 bases between. CDR3 bases: TGTGCCAGCAGCTTACTGGACGGGGAGCTGTTTTTT. Its protein is CASSLLDGELFF.

The chain has TRBV7-8 and TRBJ1-5; the D is unclear. Germline V gene data show CDR1 as SGHVS and CDR2 as FQNEAQ. The V gene lost 5 bases and the J gene lost 6 bases, with 11 bases spanning the gap. The CDR3 totals 13 residues. The CDR3 nucleotides read TGTGCCAGCAGCCAAAACGGGGTTCAGCCCCAGCATTTT. Protein product: CASSQNGVQPQHF. Full variable domain (outside the CDR3, taken from reference TRBV7-8 and TRBJ1-5): GAGVSQSPRYKVAKRGQDVALRCDPISGHVSLFWYQQALGQGPEFLTYFQNEAQLDKSGLPSDRFFAERPEGSVSTLKIQRTQQEDSAVYLCASSQNGVQPQHFGDGTRLSIL.

This clonotype was recorded a few times. The chain employs TRBV4-1 and TRBJ2-1, with 11 nucleotides matching TRBD2. The ends lost 0 bases at V and 5 bases at J; junction bases unmatched: 6. The CDR3 covers 17 residues. CDR1 and CDR2 from the germline V gene are MGHRA and YSYEKL. The CDR3: CASSQDGTSGSHNEQFF. The CDR3 nucleotides are TGCGCCAGCAGCCAAGATGGAACTAGCGGGAGCCACAATGAGCAGTTCTTC.

The sample holds a few counts of this clonotype. The DNA for the CDR3 is TGTGCCAGCAGTTTGGGCCAGAAGAGCACAGATACGCAGTATTTT. This sequence encodes CASSLGQKSTDTQYF. The chain recombines TRBV6-6 with TRBJ2-3, with D unclear. Germline V lookup: CDR1 MNHNY, CDR2 SVGAGI (reference sequence). V lost 4 bases and J lost 0, with 11 bases in between. The CDR3 is 15 residues long.

This chain uses TRBV5-1 with TRBJ2-5; no clear D. The germline V gene has CDR1 SGHRS and CDR2 YFSETQ. The CDR3 loop spans 13 amino acids. V was cut by 0 bases and J by 5 bases, with 8 bases left in between. The CDR3 spells CASSLGLSETQYF. As DNA, the CDR3 is TGCGCCAGCAGCTTGGGTCTGTCGGAGACCCAGTACTTC.